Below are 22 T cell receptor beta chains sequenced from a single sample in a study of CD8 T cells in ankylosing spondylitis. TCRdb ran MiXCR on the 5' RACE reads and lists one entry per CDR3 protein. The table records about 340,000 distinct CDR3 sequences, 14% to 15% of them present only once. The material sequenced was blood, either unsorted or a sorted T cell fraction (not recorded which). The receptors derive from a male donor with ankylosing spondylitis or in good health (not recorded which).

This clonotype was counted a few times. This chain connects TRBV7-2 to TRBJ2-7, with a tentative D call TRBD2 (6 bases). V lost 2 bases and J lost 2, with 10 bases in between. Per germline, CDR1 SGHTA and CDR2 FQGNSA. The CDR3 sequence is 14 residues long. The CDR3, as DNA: TGTGCCAGCAGCTTATGGAGGGAAGCCTACGAGCAGTACTTC. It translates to CASSLWREAYEQYF.

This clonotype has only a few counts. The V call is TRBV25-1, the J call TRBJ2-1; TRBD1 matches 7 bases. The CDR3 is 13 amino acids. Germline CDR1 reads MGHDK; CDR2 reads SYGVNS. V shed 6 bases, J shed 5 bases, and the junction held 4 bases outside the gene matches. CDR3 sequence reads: CASRRGQNNEQFF. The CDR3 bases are TGTGCCAGCAGAAGGGGACAGAACAATGAGCAGTTCTTC.

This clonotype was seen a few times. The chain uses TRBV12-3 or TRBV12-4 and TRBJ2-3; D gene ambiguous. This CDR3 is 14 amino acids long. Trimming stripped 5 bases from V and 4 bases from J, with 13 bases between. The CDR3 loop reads CASSRRRGADTQYF. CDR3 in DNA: TGTGCCAGCAGTAGGCGGAGAGGAGCAGATACGCAGTATTTT.

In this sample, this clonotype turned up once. The CDR3 region has the DNA TGTGCCTGGAGTGTGGCGGGGAGATATGGCTACACCTTC. It codes for CAWSVAGRYGYTF. The chain employs TRBV30 and TRBJ1-2; D gene unclear. This CDR3 has 13 residues. Germline CDR1 is GTSNPN and CDR2 is SVGIG (reference sequence). Trimming shortened V by 0 bases and J by 5 bases, and 10 bases separated the two germline ends.

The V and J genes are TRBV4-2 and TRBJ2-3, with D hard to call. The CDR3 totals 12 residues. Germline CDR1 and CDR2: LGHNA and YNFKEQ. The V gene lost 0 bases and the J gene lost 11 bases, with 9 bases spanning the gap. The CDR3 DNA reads TGTGCCAGCAGCCAAGAACTGCGCGGGCAGTATTTT. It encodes CASSQELRGQYF.

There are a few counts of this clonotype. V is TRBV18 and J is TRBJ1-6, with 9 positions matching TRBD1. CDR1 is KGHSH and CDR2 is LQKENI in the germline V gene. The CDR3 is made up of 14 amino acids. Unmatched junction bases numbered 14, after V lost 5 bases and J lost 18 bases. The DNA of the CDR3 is TGTGCCAGCTCATCCGGACAGGGGAAGAAGGTCTACCACTTT. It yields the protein CASSSGQGKKVYHF. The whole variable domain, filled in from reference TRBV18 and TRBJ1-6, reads NAGVMQNPRHLVRRRGQEARLRCSPMKGHSHVYWYRQLPEEGLKFMVYLQKENIIDESGMPKERFSAEFPKEGPSILRIQQVVRGDSAAYFCASSSGQGKKVYHFGNGTRLTVT.

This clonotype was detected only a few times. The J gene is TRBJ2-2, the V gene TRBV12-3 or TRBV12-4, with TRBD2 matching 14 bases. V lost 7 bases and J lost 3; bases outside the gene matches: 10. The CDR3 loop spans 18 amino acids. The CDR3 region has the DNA TGTGCCAGCACCCCCGGGACTAGCGGGAGTTTGTACACCGGGGAGCTGTTTTTT. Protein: CASTPGTSGSLYTGELFF.

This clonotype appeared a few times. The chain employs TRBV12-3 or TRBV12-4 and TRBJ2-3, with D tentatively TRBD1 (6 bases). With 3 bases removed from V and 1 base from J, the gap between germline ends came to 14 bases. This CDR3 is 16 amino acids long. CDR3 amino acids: CASSFRTALGTDTQYF. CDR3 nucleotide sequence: TGTGCCAGCAGTTTCCGGACAGCACTTGGCACAGATACGCAGTATTTT.

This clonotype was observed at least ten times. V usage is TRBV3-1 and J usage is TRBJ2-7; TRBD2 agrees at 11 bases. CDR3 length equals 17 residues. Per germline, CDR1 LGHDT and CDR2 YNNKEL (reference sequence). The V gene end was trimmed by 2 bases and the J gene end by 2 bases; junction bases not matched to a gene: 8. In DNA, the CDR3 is TGTGCCAGCAGCCAACGGAAAGGGACTAGCGGAACCTACGAGCAGTACTTC. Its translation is CASSQRKGTSGTYEQYF.

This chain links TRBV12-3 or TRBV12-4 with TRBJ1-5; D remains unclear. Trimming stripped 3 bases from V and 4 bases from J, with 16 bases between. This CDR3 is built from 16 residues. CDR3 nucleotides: TGTGCCAGCAGTTTGGGCGGTGGGCGGTTGAATCAGCCCCAGCATTTT. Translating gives CASSLGGGRLNQPQHF.

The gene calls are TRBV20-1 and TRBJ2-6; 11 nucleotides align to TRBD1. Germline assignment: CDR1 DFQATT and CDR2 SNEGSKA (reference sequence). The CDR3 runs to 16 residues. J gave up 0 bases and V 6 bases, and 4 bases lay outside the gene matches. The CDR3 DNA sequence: TGCAGTGCCAGGGACAGGGGGAACTCTGGGGCCAACGTCCTGACTTTC. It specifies CSARDRGNSGANVLTF.

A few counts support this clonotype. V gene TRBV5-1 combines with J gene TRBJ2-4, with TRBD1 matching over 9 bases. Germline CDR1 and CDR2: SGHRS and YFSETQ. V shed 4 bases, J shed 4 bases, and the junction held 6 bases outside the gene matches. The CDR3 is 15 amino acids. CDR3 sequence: CASSKDRGPKNIQYF. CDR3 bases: TGCGCCAGCAGCAAGGACAGGGGACCAAAAAACATTCAGTACTTC. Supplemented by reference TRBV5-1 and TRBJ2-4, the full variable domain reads KAGVTQTPRYLIKTRGQQVTLSCSPISGHRSVSWYQQTPGQGLQFLFEYFSETQRNKGNFPGRFSGRQFSNSRSEMNVSTLELGDSALYLCASSKDRGPKNIQYFGAGTRLSVL.

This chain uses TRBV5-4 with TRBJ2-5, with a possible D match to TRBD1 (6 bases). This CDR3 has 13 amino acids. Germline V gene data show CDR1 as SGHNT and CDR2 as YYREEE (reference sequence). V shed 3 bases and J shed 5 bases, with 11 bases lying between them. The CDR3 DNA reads TGTGCCAGCAGCTCGCAAAGGGGGGAGACCCAGTACTTC. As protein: CASSSQRGETQYF. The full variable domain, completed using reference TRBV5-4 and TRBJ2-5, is ETGVTQSPTHLIKTRGQQVTLRCSSQSGHNTVSWYQQALGQGPQFIFQYYREEENGRGNFPPRFSGLQFPNYSSELNVNALELDDSALYLCASSSQRGETQYFGPGTRLLVL.

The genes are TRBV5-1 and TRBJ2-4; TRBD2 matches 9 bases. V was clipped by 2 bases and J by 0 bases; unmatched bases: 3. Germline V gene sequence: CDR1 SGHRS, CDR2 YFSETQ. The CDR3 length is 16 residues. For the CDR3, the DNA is TGCGCCAGCAGCTTACTAGCGGGTATAGCCAAAAACATTCAGTACTTC. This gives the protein CASSLLAGIAKNIQYF.

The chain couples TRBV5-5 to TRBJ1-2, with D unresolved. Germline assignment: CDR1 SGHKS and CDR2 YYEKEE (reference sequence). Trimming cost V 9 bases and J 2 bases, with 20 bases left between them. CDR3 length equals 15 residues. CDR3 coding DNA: TGTGCCATGGGCCCTGGGCGTAACCTCAACTATGGCTACACCTTC. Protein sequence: CAMGPGRNLNYGYTF.

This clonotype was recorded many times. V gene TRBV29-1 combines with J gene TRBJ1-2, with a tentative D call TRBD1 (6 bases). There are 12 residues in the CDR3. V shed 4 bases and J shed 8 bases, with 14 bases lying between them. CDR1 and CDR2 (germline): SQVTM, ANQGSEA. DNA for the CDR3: TGCAGCGTTGGGGGACAATTAAGCGGCTACACCTTC. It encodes CSVGGQLSGYTF. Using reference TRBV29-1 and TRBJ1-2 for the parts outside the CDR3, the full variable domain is SAVISQKPSRDICQRGTSLTIQCQVDSQVTMMFWYRQQPGQSLTLIATANQGSEATYESGFVIDKFPISRPNLTFSTLTVSNMSPEDSSIYLCSVGGQLSGYTFGSGTRLTVV.

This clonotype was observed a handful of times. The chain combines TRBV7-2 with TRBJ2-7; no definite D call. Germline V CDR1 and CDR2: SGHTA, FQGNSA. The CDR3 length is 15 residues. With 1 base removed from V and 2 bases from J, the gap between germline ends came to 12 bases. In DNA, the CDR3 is TGTGCCAGCAGCTTAGAGTTGCATGCCCCCTACGAGCAGTACTTC. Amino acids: CASSLELHAPYEQYF.

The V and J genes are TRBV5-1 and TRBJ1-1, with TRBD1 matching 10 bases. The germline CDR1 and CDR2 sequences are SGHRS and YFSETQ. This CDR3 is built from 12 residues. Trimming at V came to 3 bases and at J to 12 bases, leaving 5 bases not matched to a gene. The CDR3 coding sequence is TGCGCCAGCAGCTACCCGGGACAGGGGCCTTTCTTT. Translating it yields CASSYPGQGPFF. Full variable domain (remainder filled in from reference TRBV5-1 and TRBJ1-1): KAGVTQTPRYLIKTRGQQVTLSCSPISGHRSVSWYQQTPGQGLQFLFEYFSETQRNKGNFPGRFSGRQFSNSRSEMNVSTLELGDSALYLCASSYPGQGPFFGQGTRLTVV.

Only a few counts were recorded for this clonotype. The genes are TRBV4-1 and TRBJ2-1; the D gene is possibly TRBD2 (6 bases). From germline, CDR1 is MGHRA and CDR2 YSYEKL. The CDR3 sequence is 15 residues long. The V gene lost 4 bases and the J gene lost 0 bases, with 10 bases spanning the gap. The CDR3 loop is CASSRGVSSYNEQFF. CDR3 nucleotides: TGCGCCAGCAGCCGCGGGGTGAGCTCCTACAATGAGCAGTTCTTC.

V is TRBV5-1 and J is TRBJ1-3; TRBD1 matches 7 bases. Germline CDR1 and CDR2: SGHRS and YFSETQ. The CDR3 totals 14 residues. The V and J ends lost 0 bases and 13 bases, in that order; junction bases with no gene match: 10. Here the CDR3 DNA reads TGCGCCAGCAGCTTGGACGTAAAGGGGGCCCCGATATATTTT. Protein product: CASSLDVKGAPIYF.

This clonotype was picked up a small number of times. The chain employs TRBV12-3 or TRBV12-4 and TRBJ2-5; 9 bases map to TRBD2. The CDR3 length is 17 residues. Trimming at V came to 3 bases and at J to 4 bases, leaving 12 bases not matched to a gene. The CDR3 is CASSLDPRREGPETQYF. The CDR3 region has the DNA TGTGCCAGCAGTTTGGATCCCCGGCGGGAGGGCCCAGAGACCCAGTACTTC.

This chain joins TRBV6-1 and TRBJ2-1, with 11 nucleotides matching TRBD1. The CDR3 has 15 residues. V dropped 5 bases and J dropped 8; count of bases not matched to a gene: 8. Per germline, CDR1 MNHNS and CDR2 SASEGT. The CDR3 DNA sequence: TGTGCCAGCAGTCCGAGGACAGGGGGCATAGATGAGCAGTTCTTC. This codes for CASSPRTGGIDEQFF.